This passage covers 10 T cell receptor beta chains from one sample sequenced in a study of brain metastases from non-small cell lung cancer. The data were produced by immunoSEQ multiplex PCR, yet TCRdb's version contains in-frame clones alone and is incomplete. The table records over a thousand clones, around 88% of them present only once. The sample was tumor-adjacent normal tissue. Every receptor here comes from a donor aged 40 or older with non-small cell lung cancer.

This chain connects TRBV9 to TRBJ2-1; D gene uncertain. The CDR3 loop spans 14 amino acids. V lost 0 bases and J 5 bases, leaving 9 bases between the germline ends. Germline V gene sequence: CDR1 SGDLS, CDR2 YYNGEE. CDR3 residues: CASSVDLGNNEQFF. DNA of the CDR3: TGTGCCAGCAGCGTAGACTTGGGAAACAATGAGCAGTTCTTC. Using reference TRBV9 and TRBJ2-1 for the parts outside the CDR3, the full variable domain is DSGVTQTPKHLITATGQRVTLRCSPRSGDLSVYWYQQSLDQGLQFLIQYYNGEERAKGNILERFSAQQFPDLHSELNLSSLELGDSALYFCASSVDLGNNEQFFGPGTRLTVL.

This rearrangement joins TRBV6-5 to TRBJ2-1; D perhaps matches TRBD2 (6 bases). The CDR3 is made up of 14 amino acids. The V end lost 2 bases, the J end lost 9 bases, and 14 bases lay between the germline ends. Germline V CDR1 and CDR2: MNHEY, SVGAGI. The CDR3 protein is CASSYAVLGGEQFF. DNA for the CDR3: TGTGCCAGCAGTTACGCGGTCCTGGGGGGTGAGCAGTTCTTC.

V and J are TRBV7-9 and TRBJ2-5; perhaps D is TRBD1 or TRBD2 (5 bases each). The germline V and J ends were trimmed by 0 bases and 5 bases, with 13 bases remaining between them. In germline, CDR1 is SEHNR, CDR2 FQNEAQ (reference sequence). The CDR3 runs 15 residues. The CDR3 sequence: CASSLASLAGETQYF. For the CDR3, the DNA is TGTGCCAGCAGCTTAGCTTCGCTAGCAGGGGAGACCCAGTACTTC.

The chain is built from TRBV5-6 and TRBJ1-5; D is ambiguous. The CDR3 is made up of 14 amino acids. V lost 2 bases and J lost 2, with 8 bases in between. Germline values: CDR1 SGHDT, CDR2 YYEEEE. The CDR3 sequence: CASSFGRGNQPQHF. The CDR3, as DNA: TGTGCCAGCAGCTTTGGGAGAGGCAATCAGCCCCAGCATTTT.

The chain has TRBV18 and TRBJ2-7; D call uncertain. The germline V gene encodes CDR1 KGHSH and CDR2 LQKENI. Trimming removed 3 bases at V and 0 bases at J, with 6 bases between. This CDR3 comprises 13 residues. CDR3 DNA sequence: TGTGCCAGCTCACCTCTTAGCTCCTACGAGCAGTACTTC. Its translation is CASSPLSSYEQYF.

The genes are TRBV25-1 and TRBJ1-3; D is uncertain. With 3 bases removed from V and 4 bases from J, the gap between germline ends came to 13 bases. The germline CDR1 and CDR2 sequences are MGHDK and SYGVNS. This CDR3 contains 15 residues. CDR3 sequence reads: CASSDPGVRGNTIYF. The CDR3 nucleotides read TGTGCCAGCAGTGACCCCGGGGTTCGCGGAAACACCATATATTTT. Using reference TRBV25-1 and TRBJ1-3 for the parts outside the CDR3, the full variable domain is EADIYQTPRYLVIGTGKKITLECSQTMGHDKMYWYQQDPGMELHLIHYSYGVNSTEKGDLSSESTVSRIRTEHFPLTLESARPSHTSQYLCASSDPGVRGNTIYFGEGSWLTVV.

Notes on this clone: One end of the junction fails to match germline, which may point to a read error. This chain joins TRBV30 and TRBJ1-6; TRBD1 might be the D (6 bases). This CDR3 has 14 residues. Germline assignment: CDR1 GTSNPN and CDR2 SVGIG (reference sequence). The CDR3, as DNA: TGTGCCTGGAGTGTGGGGGGCTTAGATTCACCCCTCTACTTT. Amino acids: CAWSVGGLDSPLYF.

The chain is built from TRBV5-5 and TRBJ2-1, with D perhaps TRBD1 (6 bases). The germline V gene encodes CDR1 SGHKS and CDR2 YYEKEE (reference sequence). This CDR3 region has 14 residues. V lost 0 bases and J lost 3, with 7 bases in between. The DNA for the CDR3 is TGTGCCAGCAGCTTGGGGGGGCGCTACAATGAGCAGTTCTTC. This sequence encodes CASSLGGRYNEQFF. Full variable domain (rest looked up from reference TRBV5-5 and TRBJ2-1): DAGVTQSPTHLIKTRGQQVTLRCSPISGHKSVSWYQQVLGQGPQFIFQYYEKEERGRGNFPDRFSARQFPNYSSELNVNALLLGDSALYLCASSLGGRYNEQFFGPGTRLTVL.

The rearrangement links TRBV6-5 to TRBJ1-1; 7 bases map to TRBD1. Germline V gene lookup returns CDR1 MNHEY and CDR2 SVGAGI. With 5 bases clipped from V and 0 bases from J, the junction kept 3 bases outside the gene matches. The CDR3 consists of 14 residues. The CDR3 bases are TGTGCCAGCAGTAGGGACAGAGTGAACACTGAAGCTTTCTTT. Translating it yields CASSRDRVNTEAFF.

The table lists this clone with a count of one. V usage is TRBV25-1 and J usage is TRBJ1-3, with 12 nucleotides matching TRBD1. The trim removed 8 bases at V and 7 bases at J, leaving 3 bases unmatched. The germline V gene encodes CDR1 MGHDK and CDR2 SYGVNS. This CDR3 is 13 amino acids long. CDR3 amino acids: CASVGTGGNTIYF. The DNA for the CDR3 is TGTGCCAGCGTCGGGACAGGGGGCAACACCATATATTTT.